This TCR beta chain was recovered during a study of T cells after yellow fever vaccination. At the level of the study: The SMART-Seq v4 Ultra Low Input method served to prepare the low-cell-number fractions. General observations from the study: Post-booster reappearance was seen for most primary-vaccination clones (just under 97% CD4, 85% to 90% CD8). A secondary response was less intense yet reached its peak sooner, at day 5 versus 15.

Points on this clonotype: Its antigen is as yet unknown.

The authors made TCR cDNA by 5'RACE template switching, adding a universal primer site and UMIs. TCRdb re-analysed the 5' RACE reads in MiXCR, keeping a single row per CDR3 protein. The data contain around 530,000 distinct CDR3 sequences, 17% of them singletons. Germline loops: CDR1 MDHEN, CDR2 SYDVKM. Trimming took off 9 bases at V and 4 bases at J, with 19 bases between the two ends. This CDR3 has 15 amino acids. V gene TRBV28 combines with J gene TRBJ1-5; weak D call: TRBD1 (6 bases). This receptor was identified in a man younger than 35 who received the YFV17D yellow fever vaccine. The sequenced sample was PBMCs, obtained 5 to 6 days after the first yellow fever vaccination. The CDR3 sequence is CASSHSGVGNQPQHF. Here the CDR3 DNA reads TGTGCCAGTAGTCATTCAGGGGTCGGGAATCAGCCCCAGCATTTT. The complete variable domain, with remaining parts taken from reference TRBV28 and TRBJ1-5, reads DVKVTQSSRYLVKRTGEKVFLECVQDMDHENMFWYRQDPGLGLRLIYFSYDVKMKEKGDIPEGYSVSREKKERFSLILESASTNQTSMYLCASSHSGVGNQPQHFGDGTRLSIL.